A single sample is the source of the 16 T cell receptor beta chains below, sequenced in a study of blood T cell repertoires in COVID-19. The assay was immunoSEQ multiplex PCR, and TCRdb's table has in-frame clones only and misses some. The table has about 260,000 clones, 70% to 90% seen once. The sample was PBMCs or T cells enriched from blood (not recorded which). The receptors stem from a man aged 45-65 years who had been exposed to COVID-19.

The chain uses TRBV28 and TRBJ2-7; D unclear. This CDR3 region has 13 residues. Germline V gene lookup returns CDR1 MDHEN and CDR2 SYDVKM. Trimming shortened V by 5 bases and J by 5 bases, and 13 bases separated the two germline ends. The chain's CDR3 is CASSHTNFDEQYV. The DNA of the CDR3 is TGTGCCAGCAGTCACACGAATTTCGACGAGCAGTACGTC.

The CDR3 region is CASSALPGQNAPDTQYF. The CDR3 coding sequence is TGTGCCAGCAGCGCACTCCCGGGACAAAATGCCCCGGATACGCAGTATTTT. The rearrangement uses TRBV9 and TRBJ2-3; D perhaps matches TRBD1 (6 bases). Trimming shortened V by 3 bases and J by 6 bases, and 23 bases separated the two germline ends. The length of the CDR3 is 17 residues. CDR1 is SGDLS and CDR2 is YYNGEE in the germline V gene.

V usage is TRBV7-9 and J usage is TRBJ1-2; TRBD1 aligns across 7 bases. From germline, CDR1 is SEHNR and CDR2 FQNEAQ (reference sequence). V was pared by 5 bases and J by 4 bases, with 7 bases of the junction left unmatched. This CDR3 comprises 14 residues. The DNA for the CDR3 is TGTGCCAGCAGCCCGGGACAGTCCTCCTATGGCTACACCTTC. Its translation: CASSPGQSSYGYTF.

The chain couples TRBV19 to TRBJ2-3; D gene ambiguous. The germline V gene encodes CDR1 LNHDA and CDR2 SQIVND (reference sequence). The ends were cut back, 6 bases at V and 0 bases at J, with 7 bases in the middle. The CDR3 runs to 13 residues. The CDR3 DNA sequence: TGTGCCAGTAGATCGTCTAGCACAGATACGCAGTATTTT. Translated, it gives CASRSSSTDTQYF.

The rearrangement uses TRBV5-6 and TRBJ2-7; 7 bases are shared with TRBD1. The germline V gene has CDR1 SGHDT and CDR2 YYEEEE. The CDR3 consists of 13 residues. The trim removed 4 bases at V and 4 bases at J, leaving 5 bases unmatched. Written as DNA, the CDR3 is TGTGCCAGCAGCCTGGGACAGAGGTACGAGCAGTACGTC. As protein: CASSLGQRYEQYV.

V and J are TRBV6-1 and TRBJ2-2; 7 nucleotides line up with TRBD1. Losses at the gene ends were 0 bases for V and 6 bases for J; bases not matched to a gene: 7. CDR1 is MNHNS and CDR2 is SASEGT in the germline V gene. The CDR3 is 16 residues long. The CDR3 spells CASSEALGQVPGELFF. CDR3 nucleotides: TGTGCCAGCAGTGAAGCGCTTGGACAGGTACCCGGGGAGCTGTTTTTT.

The sample holds one count of this clone. The V and J genes are TRBV12-3 or TRBV12-4 and TRBJ1-2; D gene unclear. The CDR3 runs 13 residues. V lost 3 bases and J 4 bases, leaving 9 bases between the germline ends. In DNA, the CDR3 is TGTGCCAGCAGTTTTGATGCCAGCTATGGCTACACCTTC. Protein: CASSFDASYGYTF.

The chain has TRBV5-1 and TRBJ1-2; the D gene is possibly TRBD1 (5 bases). CDR3 length: 16 amino acids. CDR1 SGHRS and CDR2 YFSETQ come from the germline V gene. Trimming shortened V by 2 bases and J by 3 bases, and 17 bases separated the two germline ends. Here the CDR3 reads CASSLTGSRHDYGYTF. The DNA of the CDR3 is TGCGCCAGCAGCTTAACAGGATCAAGACATGACTATGGCTACACCTTC.

This chain links TRBV7-3 with TRBJ1-2, with a weak D call TRBD1 (5 bases). The CDR3 runs to 14 residues. The germline V gene encodes CDR1 SGHTA and CDR2 FQGTGA. Trimming left V 3 bases short and J 1 base short, with 9 bases between. CDR3 protein: CASSLGPSNYGYTF. The CDR3, as DNA: TGTGCCAGCAGCTTGGGGCCGAGTAACTATGGCTACACCTTC.

This clone was counted once. The chain is built from TRBV24-1 and TRBJ1-1; 10 nucleotides agree with TRBD1. With V trimmed by 5 bases and J by 11 bases, 10 bases remained unmatched. The CDR3 has 14 residues. Germline V gene lookup returns CDR1 KGHDR and CDR2 SFDVKD. CDR3 bases: TGTGCCACCAGTGGACCGACAGGGGGCGGCGGTGCTTTCTTT. It codes for CATSGPTGGGGAFF.

The J gene is TRBJ1-2, the V gene TRBV27; D uncertain. CDR1 and CDR2 (germline): MNHEY, SMNVEV (reference sequence). Trimming took 3 bases from V and 6 from J, leaving 20 bases between them. The CDR3 is 16 residues long. CDR3 loop: CASSFKSILGQDGYTF. CDR3 nucleotides: TGTGCCAGCAGTTTTAAGTCGATTCTCGGCCAGGATGGCTACACCTTC.

The genes are TRBV19 and TRBJ2-1, with 7 bases aligning to TRBD1. The J segment lost 0 bases and the V segment lost 7 bases, leaving 6 bases of the junction unmatched. The CDR3 has 15 residues. The V gene's germline CDR1 is LNHDA and CDR2 SQIVND (reference sequence). CDR3 residues: CASKGAKSSYNEQFF. DNA for the CDR3: TGTGCCAGTAAGGGGGCGAAAAGCTCCTACAATGAGCAGTTCTTC.

The chain carries TRBV5-1 and TRBJ2-2, with 7 bases identical to TRBD1. The CDR3 sequence is 16 residues long. CDR1 and CDR2 from the germline V gene are SGHRS and YFSETQ. The V segment lost 0 bases and the J segment 3 bases; nucleotides outside the gene matches: 5. CDR3 in amino acids: CASSLGQGSYTGELFF. In nucleotides, the CDR3 is TGCGCCAGCAGCTTGGGACAGGGTAGTTACACCGGGGAGCTGTTTTTT.

The rearrangement links TRBV21-1 to TRBJ1-3. TRBV21-1 is described as a pseudogene. This CDR3 has 18 amino acids. The CDR3 spells CASFIPFWSLGSGNTIYF. The CDR3 bases are TGTGCCAGCTTCATTCCGTTCTGGAGTTTAGGCTCTGGAAACACCATATATTTT.

The genes are TRBV6-5 and TRBJ1-2; D is undetermined. Germline CDR1 is MNHEY and CDR2 is SVGAGI. This CDR3 is built from 15 residues. Trimming pared 0 bases from V and 0 bases from J, leaving 8 bases between. The CDR3 DNA sequence: TGTGCCAGCAGTTACTCGGTCAGCGCTAACTATGGCTACACCTTC. This sequence encodes CASSYSVSANYGYTF.

This chain links TRBV28 with TRBJ1-5, with D tentatively TRBD1 (5 bases). V lost 7 bases and J 4 bases, leaving 11 bases between the germline ends. The CDR3 contains 13 residues. Germline V CDR1 and CDR2: MDHEN, SYDVKM. The CDR3 nucleotides are TGTGCCAGCAATGGGGGGGGGAATCAGCCCCAGCATTTT. The encoded protein is CASNGGGNQPQHF.